Included here is one T cell receptor beta chain sequence, with context. Which antigen it targets is not known. There are no base qualities to consult, and no much larger clone falls within one base. TCRbeta CDR3 regions were amplified from genomic DNA using the immunoSEQ Assay, a bias-controlled multiplex PCR. Regarding the original processing steps: Nucleated cell counts per sample were estimated from amplification of reference gene primers within the assay. Sequence reads were collapsed and filtered to measure the absolute abundance of every unique TCRbeta CDR3 rearrangement. For each sample, productive Simpson clonality was calculated by taking the square root of Simpson's diversity index across productive rearrangements. Held by TCRdb, this immuneACCESS table contains in-frame sequences only and omits some clones. Under half of the omission traces to an unresolved V gene where checked; the cause of the rest is unknown. D and trimming were read from the DNA, whereas the V and J calls and clone size are those reported in that table. The sample records about 500,000 clones, less than 90% of which are singletons. The biggest ten clones account for roughly 8% of the sample.

The CDR3 numbers 13 residues from cysteine through phenylalanine. Only the CDR3 DNA is retained, 39 bases long and in frame from the first base. Cut back by 6 bases and 8 bases, the V and J ends lie 16 bases apart. The entry originates in a study of blood T cell repertoires in COVID-19 (dated by TCRdb to the early 2020s). Some background on the complete study: Collaborator samples came from the United States, Italy and Spain and covered acute and convalescent phases of COVID-19. The repertoires were released in a freely available public database intended as a resource for research on the immune response to SARS-CoV-2. Where available, HLA class I and class II types were obtained from metadata supplied by the sample provider rather than from assay-based typing. Samples were obtained from the ongoing ImmuneRACE study (first 160 participants) and from 1,200 or so subjects provided by 6 global collaborators. Nearly every sample came with metadata listing a de-identified subject ID, COVID-19 status, age in years and sex. The material from the prospective study consisted of cDNA or gDNA derived from T cells, B-cell-depleted T cells, or PBMCs. Deeply sampled blood TCRbeta repertoires from subjects exposed to, actively infected with, or recovered from COVID-19 were included in the dataset.

One collaborating source in Seattle enrolled patients during active infection and followed them longitudinally through the course of disease. Each collaborating institution followed its own protocols to collect whole blood in K2EDTA tubes. For TCRbeta analysis, collaborators shipped samples as frozen whole blood, isolated PBMCs, or DNA extracted from either of those sample types. Points the paper makes about the study in general: The amount of clinical and demographic metadata varied by source and participant and was provided uncurated.

The rearrangement joined TRBV12-3 or TRBV12-4 to TRBJ1-2; a tentative D match to TRBD1 spans 6 bases. The source material was peripheral blood. The TCR comes from a woman between 50 and 59 years old with COVID-19, enrolled during active disease. The nucleotides are TGTGCCAGCAGACAGGGTTCGGGCCCCGGCTACACCTTC. This encodes CASRQGSGPGYTF.